One and the same sample provided the 16 T cell receptor beta chains below, sequenced in a study of shared clonotypes between healthy human individuals. Sequencing was performed with immunoSEQ multiplex PCR; in TCRdb, only in-frame clones are kept and a portion is missing. The sample holds 550,000 to 650,000 clones, approximately 96% seen once. Naivety among CD8 cells was defined by CD45RO negativity and positive CCR7 selection, thereby excluding terminally differentiated effector memory CD45RA+ cells. The specimen sequenced was naive CD8+ T cells sorted from blood. These receptor sequences come from a young woman in good health.

The chain has TRBV27 and TRBJ2-1, with D maybe TRBD2 (6 bases). V lost 4 bases, J lost 6 bases, and 13 bases lay in between. This CDR3 contains 14 residues. Germline V CDR1 and CDR2: MNHEY, SMNVEV (reference sequence). CDR3 bases: TGTGCCAGCAGTTACGGGGGTACGTCCAATGAGCAGTTCTTC. Amino acids: CASSYGGTSNEQFF.

The chain recombines TRBV28 with TRBJ1-5, with a weak D call TRBD1 (6 bases). V was cut by 6 bases and J by 6 bases, with 12 bases left in between. This CDR3 has 13 residues. Germline V gene sequence: CDR1 MDHEN, CDR2 SYDVKM. The CDR3 is CASRPDRFQPQHF. In DNA, the CDR3 is TGTGCCAGCAGACCTGACAGGTTTCAGCCCCAGCATTTT.

CDR3 sequence reads: CASSSGAPVTEAFF. The DNA of the CDR3 is TGTGCCAGCAGTTCGGGGGCCCCGGTCACTGAAGCTTTCTTT. This chain uses TRBV27 with TRBJ1-1, with D possibly matching TRBD1 (6 bases). CDR1 is MNHEY and CDR2 is SMNVEV in the germline V gene (reference sequence). This CDR3 is built from 14 residues. Trimming took off 4 bases at V and 4 bases at J, with 13 bases between the two ends.

This chain links TRBV2 with TRBJ2-7; D uncertain. Germline CDR1 and CDR2: SNHLY and FYNNEI. The CDR3 runs to 13 residues. Trimming left V 3 bases short and J 2 bases short, with 8 bases between. CDR3: CASSDWQTYEQYF. As DNA, the CDR3 is TGTGCCAGCAGTGATTGGCAGACCTACGAGCAGTACTTC.

The rearrangement uses TRBV12-5 and TRBJ2-1; 15 bases match TRBD2. CDR1 is LGHNT, CDR2 FRNRAP, per germline. The CDR3 is 15 residues long. With V trimmed by 4 bases and J by 9 bases, 4 bases remained unmatched. CDR3 region: CASGSGTSGRTEQFF. CDR3 DNA: TGTGCTAGTGGTTCAGGGACTAGCGGGAGGACTGAGCAGTTCTTC.

The V call is TRBV27, the J call TRBJ2-5; 7 bases line up with TRBD1. The CDR3 sequence is 13 residues long. Germline V gene lookup returns CDR1 MNHEY and CDR2 SMNVEV (reference sequence). V shed 3 bases and J 11 bases; nucleotides not matched to a gene: 9. This chain's CDR3 is CASSLGRGREQYF. For the CDR3, the DNA is TGTGCCAGCAGTTTGGGTAGGGGGCGTGAGCAGTACTTC.

This rearrangement joins TRBV7-3 to TRBJ2-5; possibly TRBD2 for D (6 bases). From germline, CDR1 is SGHTA and CDR2 FQGTGA. The CDR3 has 16 residues. Trimming removed 0 bases at V and 5 bases at J, with 16 bases between. Here the CDR3 reads CASSLTLTGLGETQYF. CDR3 in DNA: TGTGCCAGCAGCTTAACGTTAACGGGACTCGGGGAGACCCAGTACTTC.

In this sample, this clone turned up once. The chain is built from TRBV19 and TRBJ1-5; D remains ambiguous. Germline V lookup: CDR1 LNHDA, CDR2 SQIVND (reference sequence). V was shortened by 3 bases and J by 1 base, with 10 bases between the two germline ends. CDR3 size: 15 residues. CDR3 DNA sequence: TGTGCCAGTAGTATGATGGTCGGGAGCAATCAGCCCCAGCATTTT. It yields the protein CASSMMVGSNQPQHF.

V usage is TRBV6-5 and J usage is TRBJ2-1; perhaps TRBD2 as D (5 bases). V was clipped by 5 bases and J by 10 bases, with 12 bases between them. Germline assignment: CDR1 MNHEY and CDR2 SVGAGI. The CDR3 totals 12 residues. CDR3 sequence (DNA): TGTGCCAGCAGTCCACTGGGAGAGGAGCAGTTCTTC. It is translated as CASSPLGEEQFF.

The genes are TRBV25-1 and TRBJ1-2, with 7 positions matching TRBD1. There are 14 residues in the CDR3. The trim removed 2 bases at V and 4 bases at J, leaving 4 bases unmatched. Looked up from germline, CDR1 is MGHDK and CDR2 is SYGVNS. In nucleotides, the CDR3 is TGTGCCAGCAGTGAACAAGGGGGCGGCTATGGCTACACCTTC. This gives the protein CASSEQGGGYGYTF.

The rearrangement links TRBV4-1 to TRBJ2-3; no reliable D call. V was trimmed by 0 bases and J by 3 bases, leaving 13 bases between them. The CDR3 sequence is 16 residues long. Germline-derived CDR1 and CDR2 are MGHRA and YSYEKL. The CDR3 DNA follows: TGCGCCAGCAGCCAAGAGAGTTTCGCTTCGACAGATACGCAGTATTTT. It translates to CASSQESFASTDTQYF.

The chain has TRBV4-1 and TRBJ2-2; 7 nucleotides line up with TRBD2. J gave up 0 bases and V 0 bases, and 4 bases lay outside the gene matches. The CDR3 totals 17 residues. Germline CDR1 MGHRA, CDR2 YSYEKL. Here the CDR3 reads CASSQDVAGANTGELFF. The CDR3 bases are TGCGCCAGCAGCCAAGACGTAGCGGGTGCGAACACCGGGGAGCTGTTTTTT.

DNA for the CDR3: TGTGCCAGCAGCAGGACTAGCGGGAGTGCAGATACGCAGTATTTT. Translating it yields CASSRTSGSADTQYF. The V call is TRBV27, the J call TRBJ2-3; 13 bases are a match to TRBD2. Unmatched junction bases numbered 4, after V lost 6 bases and J lost 4 bases. In germline, CDR1 is MNHEY, CDR2 SMNVEV (reference sequence). CDR3 length equals 15 residues.

The chain uses TRBV28 and TRBJ1-2, with D unresolved. Germline CDR1 MDHEN, CDR2 SYDVKM. The CDR3 has 16 residues. The V end was cut by 7 bases, the J end by 0 bases, with 18 bases between. The chain's CDR3 is CASTTQHEGPNYGYTF. CDR3 bases: TGTGCCAGCACTACTCAGCACGAGGGTCCTAACTATGGCTACACCTTC.

The gene calls are TRBV6-5 and TRBJ1-1, with unresolved D. Germline CDR1 is MNHEY and CDR2 is SVGAGI. Trimming took off 5 bases at V and 0 bases at J, with 7 bases between the two ends. The CDR3 is 13 amino acids. Here the CDR3 reads CASSPGMNTEAFF. The CDR3 DNA reads TGTGCCAGCAGTCCAGGAATGAACACTGAAGCTTTCTTT.

The table lists this clone with a few counts. The chain carries TRBV19 and TRBJ1-1; D gene unclear. Per the germline V gene, CDR1 is LNHDA and CDR2 is SQIVND (reference sequence). The CDR3 is 14 residues long. V was clipped by 5 bases and J by 6 bases, with 16 bases between them. The CDR3 nucleotides read TGTGCCAGTAGTTTTTTCGGCAGTCACGCTGAAGCTTTCTTT. Protein product: CASSFFGSHAEAFF.